Presented here are 13 T cell receptor beta chains from one specimen sequenced in a study of neurological immune-mediated disorders. Time point defined: longitudinal time-point 2. TCRdb passed the 5' RACE reads through MiXCR, listing each CDR3 protein once. The table has about 80,000 distinct CDR3 sequences, over 4.5% seen once. Material: PBMCs. The source of these receptors is a woman in her fifties or sixties with multiple sclerosis.

This clonotype was recorded many times. The rearrangement joins TRBV15 to TRBJ2-5; D gene ambiguous. CDR1 is LNHNV, CDR2 YYDKDF, per germline (reference sequence). Trimming pared 1 base from V and 2 bases from J, leaving 5 bases between. This CDR3 spans 13 amino acids. The CDR3 sequence: CATSRGVQETQYF. The CDR3 DNA follows: TGTGCCACCAGCAGAGGGGTTCAAGAGACCCAGTACTTC.

This clonotype was counted many times. V gene TRBV12-3 or TRBV12-4 combines with J gene TRBJ2-1, with D perhaps assigned TRBD1 or TRBD2 (7 bases each). With 5 bases removed from V and 5 bases from J, the gap between germline ends came to 16 bases. This CDR3 is built from 15 residues. The CDR3 loop is CASSPRQGGDNEQFF. The CDR3, as DNA: TGTGCCAGCAGTCCCAGACAGGGAGGGGACAATGAGCAGTTCTTC.

This clonotype was counted at least ten times. This sequence joins TRBV11-2 and TRBJ2-3, with a weak D call TRBD2 (6 bases). Trimming pared 0 bases from V and 4 bases from J, leaving 11 bases between. The CDR3 sequence is 15 residues long. CDR1 and CDR2 (germline): SGHAT, FQNNGV. The CDR3 DNA is TGTGCCAGCAGCTTAGAGGGAGCGGGTGCAGATACGCAGTATTTT. This encodes CASSLEGAGADTQYF.

This clonotype was seen more than once but under ten times. The V and J genes are TRBV20-1 and TRBJ2-1; no clear D. Trimming removed 3 bases at V and 0 bases at J, with 15 bases between. The germline CDR1 and CDR2 sequences are DFQATT and SNEGSKA (reference sequence). This CDR3 is 16 amino acids long. The DNA for the CDR3 is TGCAGTGCTAGTGAACACAGAGCCAGCTCCTACAATGAGCAGTTCTTC. Its protein product is CSASEHRASSYNEQFF.

This clonotype occurred many times. This chain uses TRBV7-2 with TRBJ1-6; D may be TRBD1 (5 bases). The V gene lost 2 bases and the J gene lost 9 bases, with 14 bases spanning the gap. This CDR3 has 15 amino acids. Germline values: CDR1 SGHTA, CDR2 FQGNSA. The CDR3 DNA sequence: TGTGCCAGCAGCTTACAGACGGGGGTGCGTTCACCCCTCCACTTT. Its translation is CASSLQTGVRSPLHF. Complete variable domain (other parts from reference TRBV7-2 and TRBJ1-6): GAGVSQSPSNKVTEKGKDVELRCDPISGHTALYWYRQSLGQGLEFLIYFQGNSAPDKSGLPSDRFSAERTGGSVSTLTIQRTQQEDSAVYLCASSLQTGVRSPLHFGNGTRLTVT.

This clonotype was seen many times. This chain links TRBV20-1 with TRBJ2-7, with 9 bases matching TRBD1. CDR3 size: 15 residues. Trimming took 3 bases from V and 0 from J; bases not matched to a gene: 6. The germline CDR1 and CDR2 sequences are DFQATT and SNEGSKA (reference sequence). CDR3 DNA: TGCAGTGCTAGTTCGGGACAGGGAGTCTCCTACGAGCAGTACTTC. Amino acids: CSASSGQGVSYEQYF.

This clonotype was counted ten times or more. The gene calls are TRBV18 and TRBJ2-3; no definite D call. The CDR3 runs 13 residues. V gave up 2 bases and J gave up 3 bases, with 6 bases separating them. Germline loops: CDR1 KGHSH, CDR2 LQKENI. This CDR3 reads CASSPGNTDTQYF. For the CDR3, the DNA is TGTGCCAGCTCACCAGGGAATACAGATACGCAGTATTTT.

This clonotype has at least ten counts. The CDR3 region has the DNA TGTGCCAGCAGGCCCGGGACAGGCGCCTACGAGCAGTACTTC. This encodes CASRPGTGAYEQYF. This chain uses TRBV12-3 or TRBV12-4 with TRBJ2-7; TRBD1 agrees at 8 bases. The CDR3 spans 14 residues. V was pared by 6 bases and J by 2 bases, with 6 bases of the junction left unmatched.

This clonotype showed up many times. This chain joins TRBV5-1 and TRBJ2-3, with D possibly TRBD2 on 6 matching bases. Trimming left V 0 bases short and J 2 bases short, with 10 bases between. The V gene's germline CDR1 is SGHRS and CDR2 YFSETQ. This CDR3 has 15 amino acids. The CDR3, as DNA: TGCGCCAGCAGCTTGGGCGGGGCATCCACAGATACGCAGTATTTT. As protein: CASSLGGASTDTQYF.

This clonotype was detected many times. The chain carries TRBV5-1 and TRBJ2-1, with 8 bases fitting TRBD1. The CDR3 has 16 amino acids. Germline loops: CDR1 SGHRS, CDR2 YFSETQ. Trimming cost V 0 bases and J 4 bases; bases outside gene matches: 6. The CDR3 nucleotides are TGCGCCAGCAGCTTGGCCGCAGGGGGCTCGTACAATGAGCAGTTCTTC. Amino acid sequence: CASSLAAGGSYNEQFF.

This clonotype showed up many times. The chain joins TRBV5-1 to TRBJ1-3, with TRBD1 matching 7 bases. This CDR3 is built from 17 residues. Germline V lookup: CDR1 SGHRS, CDR2 YFSETQ. V was clipped by 0 bases and J by 2 bases; unmatched bases: 8. CDR3 nucleotide sequence: TGCGCCAGCAGCTTGGTCGGGACAGAGGTAACTGGAAACACCATATATTTT. Translated, it gives CASSLVGTEVTGNTIYF.

Ten or more counts support this clonotype. The V call is TRBV6-2 or TRBV6-3, the J call TRBJ1-5, with a weak D call TRBD1 (5 bases). V lost 2 bases and J 7 bases, leaving 15 bases between the germline ends. Germline V CDR1 and CDR2: MNHEY, SVGEGT. CDR3 size: 15 residues. DNA for the CDR3: TGTGCCAGCAGTTACAATAGGGGTGGGATGCAGCCCCAGCATTTT. Protein: CASSYNRGGMQPQHF.

This clonotype was detected many times. The chain employs TRBV7-9 and TRBJ2-5, with 7 bases fitting TRBD1. The trim removed 5 bases at V and 5 bases at J, leaving 8 bases unmatched. The CDR3 covers 14 residues. Germline V lookup: CDR1 SEHNR, CDR2 FQNEAQ (reference sequence). This chain's CDR3 is CASSRRTGGETQYF. In nucleotides, the CDR3 is TGTGCCAGCAGCCGGCGGACAGGCGGGGAGACCCAGTACTTC.